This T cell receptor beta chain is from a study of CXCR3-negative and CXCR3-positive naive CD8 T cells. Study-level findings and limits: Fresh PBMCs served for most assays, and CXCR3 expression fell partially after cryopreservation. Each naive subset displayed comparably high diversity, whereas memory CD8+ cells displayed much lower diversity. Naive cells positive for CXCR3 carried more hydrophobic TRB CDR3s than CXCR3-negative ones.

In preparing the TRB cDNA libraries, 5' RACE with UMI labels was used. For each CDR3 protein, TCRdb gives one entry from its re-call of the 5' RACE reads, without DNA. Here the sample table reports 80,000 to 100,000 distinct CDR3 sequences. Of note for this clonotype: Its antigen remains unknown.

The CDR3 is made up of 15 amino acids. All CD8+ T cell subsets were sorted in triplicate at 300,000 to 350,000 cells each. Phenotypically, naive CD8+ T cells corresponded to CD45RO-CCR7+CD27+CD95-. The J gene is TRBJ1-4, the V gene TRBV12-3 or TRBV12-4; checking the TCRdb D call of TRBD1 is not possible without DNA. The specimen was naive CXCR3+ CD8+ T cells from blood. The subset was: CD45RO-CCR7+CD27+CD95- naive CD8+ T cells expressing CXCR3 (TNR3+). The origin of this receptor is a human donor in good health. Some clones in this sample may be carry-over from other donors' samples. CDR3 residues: CASGQQHLQHEKLFF.